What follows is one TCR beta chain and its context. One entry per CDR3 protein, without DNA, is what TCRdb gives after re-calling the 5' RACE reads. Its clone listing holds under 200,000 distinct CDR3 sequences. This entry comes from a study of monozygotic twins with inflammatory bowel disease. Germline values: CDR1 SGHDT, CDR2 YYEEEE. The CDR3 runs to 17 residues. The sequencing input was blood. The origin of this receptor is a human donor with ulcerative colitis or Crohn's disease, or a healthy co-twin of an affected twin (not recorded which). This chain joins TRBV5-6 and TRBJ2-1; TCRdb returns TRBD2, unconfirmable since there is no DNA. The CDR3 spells CASSPGTSGTTYNEQFF.